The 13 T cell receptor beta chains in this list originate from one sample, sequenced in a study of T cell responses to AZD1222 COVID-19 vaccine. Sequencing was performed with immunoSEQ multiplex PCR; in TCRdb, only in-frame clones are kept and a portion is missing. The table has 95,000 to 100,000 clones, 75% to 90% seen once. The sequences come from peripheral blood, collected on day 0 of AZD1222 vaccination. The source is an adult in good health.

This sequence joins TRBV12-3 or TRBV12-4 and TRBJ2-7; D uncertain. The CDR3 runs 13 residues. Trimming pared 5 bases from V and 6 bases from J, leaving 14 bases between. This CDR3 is CASSPGRAIEQYF. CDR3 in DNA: TGTGCCAGCAGTCCCGGAAGAGCTATCGAGCAGTACTTC.

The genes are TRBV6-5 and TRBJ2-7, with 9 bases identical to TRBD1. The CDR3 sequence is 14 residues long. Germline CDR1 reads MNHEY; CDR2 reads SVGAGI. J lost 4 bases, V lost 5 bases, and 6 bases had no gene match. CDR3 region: CASSPGTGRYEQYF. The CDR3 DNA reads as TGTGCCAGCAGTCCCGGGACAGGGCGTTACGAGCAGTACTTC.

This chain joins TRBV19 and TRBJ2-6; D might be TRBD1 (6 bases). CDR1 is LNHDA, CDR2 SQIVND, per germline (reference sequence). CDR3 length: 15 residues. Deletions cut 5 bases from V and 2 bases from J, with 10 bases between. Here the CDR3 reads CASSVQGAGANVLTF. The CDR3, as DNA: TGTGCCAGTAGTGTACAGGGTGCTGGGGCCAACGTCCTGACTTTC.

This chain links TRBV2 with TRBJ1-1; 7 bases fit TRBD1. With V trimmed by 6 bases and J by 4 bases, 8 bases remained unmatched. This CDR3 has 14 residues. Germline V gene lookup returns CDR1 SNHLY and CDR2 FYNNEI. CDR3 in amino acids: CASSVTGYPTEAFF. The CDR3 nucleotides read TGTGCCAGCAGCGTGACAGGGTACCCCACTGAAGCTTTCTTT.

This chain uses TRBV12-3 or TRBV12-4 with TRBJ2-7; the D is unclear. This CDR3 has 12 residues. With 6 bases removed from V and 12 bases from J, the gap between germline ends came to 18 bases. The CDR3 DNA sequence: TGTGCCAGCAGCCCCGGTAGTCTTGGTCTGTACTTC. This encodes CASSPGSLGLYF.

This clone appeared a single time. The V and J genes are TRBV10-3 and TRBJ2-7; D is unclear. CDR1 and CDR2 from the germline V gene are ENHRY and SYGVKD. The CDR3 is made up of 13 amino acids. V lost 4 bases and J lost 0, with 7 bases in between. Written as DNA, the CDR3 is TGTGCCATCAGTGTCATAAGCTCCTACGAGCAGTACTTC. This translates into CAISVISSYEQYF.

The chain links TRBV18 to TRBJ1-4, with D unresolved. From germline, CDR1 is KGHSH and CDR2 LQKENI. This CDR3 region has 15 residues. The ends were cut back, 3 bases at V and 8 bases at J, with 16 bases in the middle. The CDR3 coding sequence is TGTGCCAGCTCACCTCCGCCCCCCGGGCGGGAAAAACTGTTTTTT. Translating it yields CASSPPPPGREKLFF.

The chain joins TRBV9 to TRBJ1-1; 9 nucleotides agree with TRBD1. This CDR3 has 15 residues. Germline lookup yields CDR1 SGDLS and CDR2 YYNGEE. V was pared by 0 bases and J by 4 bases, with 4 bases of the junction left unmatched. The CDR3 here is CASSVVTGGSTEAFF. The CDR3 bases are TGTGCCAGCAGCGTAGTGACAGGGGGGAGCACTGAAGCTTTCTTT.

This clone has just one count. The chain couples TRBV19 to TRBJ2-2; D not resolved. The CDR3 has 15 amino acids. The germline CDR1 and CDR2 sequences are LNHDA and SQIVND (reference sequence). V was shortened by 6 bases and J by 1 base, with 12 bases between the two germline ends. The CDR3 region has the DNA TGTGCCAGTAGCCCGGACCGCAGGAACACCGGGGAGCTGTTTTTT. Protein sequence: CASSPDRRNTGELFF.

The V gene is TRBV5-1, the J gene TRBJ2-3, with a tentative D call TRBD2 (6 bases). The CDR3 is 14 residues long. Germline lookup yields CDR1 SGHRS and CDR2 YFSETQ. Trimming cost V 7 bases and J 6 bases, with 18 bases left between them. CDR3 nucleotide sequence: TGCGCCAGCGGGACCGGTCAGGAGGGGGATACGCAGTATTTT. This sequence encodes CASGTGQEGDTQYF.

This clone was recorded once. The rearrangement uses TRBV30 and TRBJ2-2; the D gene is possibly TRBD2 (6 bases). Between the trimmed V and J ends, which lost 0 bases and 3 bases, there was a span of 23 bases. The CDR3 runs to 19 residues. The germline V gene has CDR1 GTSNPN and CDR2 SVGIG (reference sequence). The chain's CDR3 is CAWSVRRGPGVSDTGELFF. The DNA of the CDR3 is TGTGCCTGGAGTGTTAGGCGGGGTCCGGGAGTTAGCGACACCGGGGAGCTGTTTTTT.

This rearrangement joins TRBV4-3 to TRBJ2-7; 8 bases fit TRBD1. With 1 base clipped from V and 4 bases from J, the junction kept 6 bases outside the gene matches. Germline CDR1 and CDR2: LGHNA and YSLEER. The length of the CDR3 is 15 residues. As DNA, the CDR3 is TGCGCCAGCAGCCAAGGGGCAGGGGGCGGTTACGAGCAGTACTTC. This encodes CASSQGAGGGYEQYF.

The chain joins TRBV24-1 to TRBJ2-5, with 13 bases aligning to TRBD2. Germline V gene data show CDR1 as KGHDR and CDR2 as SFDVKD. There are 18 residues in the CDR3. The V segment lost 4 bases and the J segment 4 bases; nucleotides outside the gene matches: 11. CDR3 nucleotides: TGTGCCACCAGTGACTCCACACTAGCGGGAGGGCCGAGAGAGACCCAGTACTTC. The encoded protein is CATSDSTLAGGPRETQYF.